This T cell receptor (beta chain) was captured in a study of T cell responses to AZD1222 COVID-19 vaccine. Study-wide context: Pooled samples include second doses given at about 4 or 12 weeks.

Here immunoSEQ multiplex PCR was the method, and the copy in TCRdb shows in-frame clones only, minus some. The sample has just over 70,000 clones, 85% seen once. This clone was picked up one time. The antigen remains unidentified. The CDR3 contains 14 residues. Germline CDR1 SGHRS, CDR2 YFSETQ. V lost 2 bases, J lost 4 bases, and 10 bases lay in between. General study points: Mostly white British, mostly female donors; authors suggested clonal diversity may be underestimated. Of spike-specific TCRs, nearly half reportedly target regions left unmutated in variants.

This chain links TRBV5-1 with TRBJ2-1; weak D call: TRBD1 (7 bases). This sample comprised peripheral blood, obtained on day 0 of AZD1222 vaccination. The TCR was taken from an adult in good health. CDR3: CASSFQGGYNEQFF. In DNA form, the CDR3 reads TGCGCCAGCAGCTTCCAGGGGGGTTACAATGAGCAGTTCTTC.